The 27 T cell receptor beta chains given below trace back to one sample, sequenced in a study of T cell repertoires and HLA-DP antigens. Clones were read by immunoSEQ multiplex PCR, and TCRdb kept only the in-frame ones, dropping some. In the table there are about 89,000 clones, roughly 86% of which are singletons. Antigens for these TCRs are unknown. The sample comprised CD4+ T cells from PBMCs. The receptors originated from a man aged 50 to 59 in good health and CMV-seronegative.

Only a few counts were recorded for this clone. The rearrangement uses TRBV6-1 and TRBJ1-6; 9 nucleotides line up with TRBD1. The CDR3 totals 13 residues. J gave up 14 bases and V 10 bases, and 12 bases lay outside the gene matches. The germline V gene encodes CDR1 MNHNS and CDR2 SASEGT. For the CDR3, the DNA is TGTGCCACCGAGACAGGGGGGAAACTCACCCTCCACTTT. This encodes CATETGGKLTLHF.

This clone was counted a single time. CDR3 residues: CASSLQGQDWGYTF. As DNA, the CDR3 is TGTGCCAGCAGCTTACAGGGGCAGGATTGGGGCTACACCTTC. This chain connects TRBV5-4 to TRBJ1-2; 7 bases map to TRBD1. Germline V gene data show CDR1 as SGHNT and CDR2 as YYREEE (reference sequence). The CDR3 loop spans 14 amino acids. V dropped 2 bases and J dropped 8; count of bases not matched to a gene: 9. Supplemented by reference TRBV5-4 and TRBJ1-2, the full variable domain reads ETGVTQSPTHLIKTRGQQVTLRCSSQSGHNTVSWYQQALGQGPQFIFQYYREEENGRGNFPPRFSGLQFPNYSSELNVNALELDDSALYLCASSLQGQDWGYTFGSGTRLTVV.

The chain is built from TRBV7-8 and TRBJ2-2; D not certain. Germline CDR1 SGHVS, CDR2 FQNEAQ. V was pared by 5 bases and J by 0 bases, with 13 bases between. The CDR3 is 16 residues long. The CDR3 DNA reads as TGTGCCAGCAGCCTCGACGCGTTCGCGAACACCGGGGAGCTGTTTTTT. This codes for CASSLDAFANTGELFF.

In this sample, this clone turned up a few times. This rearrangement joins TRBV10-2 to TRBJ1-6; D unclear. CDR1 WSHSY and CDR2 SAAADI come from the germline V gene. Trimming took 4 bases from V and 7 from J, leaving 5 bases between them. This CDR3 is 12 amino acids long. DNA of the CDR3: TGCGCCAGCAGTGGGACGAATTCACCCCTCCACTTT. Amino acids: CASSGTNSPLHF.

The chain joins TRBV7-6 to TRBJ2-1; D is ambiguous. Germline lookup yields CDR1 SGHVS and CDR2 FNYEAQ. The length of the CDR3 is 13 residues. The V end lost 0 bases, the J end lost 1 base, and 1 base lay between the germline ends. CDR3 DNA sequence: TGTGCCAGCAGCTTAGCTTCCTACAATGAGCAGTTCTTC. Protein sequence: CASSLASYNEQFF.

The CDR3 reads CASSQGRGSWYQETQYF. In nucleotides, the CDR3 is TGCGCCAGCAGCCAAGGAAGAGGATCTTGGTACCAAGAGACCCAGTACTTC. The J gene is TRBJ2-5, the V gene TRBV4-3; D not certain. The CDR3 length is 17 residues. V was trimmed by 1 base and J by 0 bases, leaving 15 bases between them. Germline lookup yields CDR1 LGHNA and CDR2 YSLEER.

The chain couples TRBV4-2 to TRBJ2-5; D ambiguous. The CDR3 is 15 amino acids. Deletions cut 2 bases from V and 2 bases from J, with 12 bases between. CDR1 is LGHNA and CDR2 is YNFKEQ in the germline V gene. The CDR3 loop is CASSQSPAAQETQYF. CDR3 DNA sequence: TGTGCCAGCAGCCAAAGCCCCGCGGCTCAAGAGACCCAGTACTTC.

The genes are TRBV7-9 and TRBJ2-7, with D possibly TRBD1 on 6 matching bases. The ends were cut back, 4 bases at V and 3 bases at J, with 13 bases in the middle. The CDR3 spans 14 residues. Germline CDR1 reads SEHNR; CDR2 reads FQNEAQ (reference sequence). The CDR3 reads CASSSSGVFYEQYF. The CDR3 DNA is TGTGCCAGCAGCTCCTCAGGGGTGTTCTACGAGCAGTACTTC.

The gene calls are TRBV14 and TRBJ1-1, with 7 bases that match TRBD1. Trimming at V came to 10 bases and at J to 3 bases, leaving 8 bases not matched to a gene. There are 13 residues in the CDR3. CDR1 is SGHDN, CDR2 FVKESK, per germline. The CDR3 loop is CATASQGYTEAFF. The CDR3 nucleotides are TGTGCCACCGCCTCACAGGGGTACACTGAAGCTTTCTTT.

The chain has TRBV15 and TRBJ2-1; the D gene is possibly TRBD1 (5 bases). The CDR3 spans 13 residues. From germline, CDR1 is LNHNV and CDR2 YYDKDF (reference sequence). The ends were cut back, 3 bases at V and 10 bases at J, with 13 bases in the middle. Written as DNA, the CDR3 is TGTGCCACCAGCAGCTGGGGCTTAGGAGAGCAGTTCTTC. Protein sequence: CATSSWGLGEQFF.

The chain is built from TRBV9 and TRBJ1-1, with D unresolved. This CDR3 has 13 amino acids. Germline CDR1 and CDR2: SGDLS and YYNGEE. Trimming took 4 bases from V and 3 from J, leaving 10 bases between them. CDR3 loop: CASSTQPDTEAFF. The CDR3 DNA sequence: TGTGCCAGCAGCACCCAGCCAGACACTGAAGCTTTCTTT.

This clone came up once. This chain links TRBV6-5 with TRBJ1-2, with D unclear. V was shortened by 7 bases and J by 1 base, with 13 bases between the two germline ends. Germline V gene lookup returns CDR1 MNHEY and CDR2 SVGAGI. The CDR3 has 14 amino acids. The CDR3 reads CASIKLRVNYGYTF. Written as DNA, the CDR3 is TGTGCCAGCATCAAACTCCGGGTTAACTATGGCTACACCTTC.

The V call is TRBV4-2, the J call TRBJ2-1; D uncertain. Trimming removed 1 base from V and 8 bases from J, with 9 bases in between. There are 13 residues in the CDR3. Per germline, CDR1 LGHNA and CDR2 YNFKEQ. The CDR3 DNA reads TGTGCCAGCAGCCAAGGGATCTGGGATGAGCAGTTCTTC. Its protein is CASSQGIWDEQFF.

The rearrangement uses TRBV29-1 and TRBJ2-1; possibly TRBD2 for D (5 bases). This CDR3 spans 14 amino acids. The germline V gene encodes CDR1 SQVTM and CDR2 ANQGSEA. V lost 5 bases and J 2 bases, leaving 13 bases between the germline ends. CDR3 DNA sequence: TGCAGCGTTCCCCTAACGGGGACCTACAATGAGCAGTTCTTC. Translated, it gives CSVPLTGTYNEQFF.

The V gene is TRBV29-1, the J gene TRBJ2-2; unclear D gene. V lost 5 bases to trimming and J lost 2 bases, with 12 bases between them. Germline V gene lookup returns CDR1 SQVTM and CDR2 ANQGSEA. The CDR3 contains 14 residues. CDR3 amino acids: CSVSVAVNTGELFF. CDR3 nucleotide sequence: TGCAGCGTTTCGGTCGCAGTTAACACCGGGGAGCTGTTTTTT.

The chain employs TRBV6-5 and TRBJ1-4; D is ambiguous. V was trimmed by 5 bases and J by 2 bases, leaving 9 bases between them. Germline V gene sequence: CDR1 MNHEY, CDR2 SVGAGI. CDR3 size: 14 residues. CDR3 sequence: CASSGRRTNEKLFF. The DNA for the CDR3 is TGTGCCAGCAGTGGACGGAGGACTAATGAAAAACTGTTTTTT.

The CDR3 nucleotides are TGTGCCAGCAGCCGCTCTGGGGCCAACGTCCTGACTTTC. This encodes CASSRSGANVLTF. This chain links TRBV7-2 with TRBJ2-6; D is undetermined. This CDR3 has 13 residues. V was cut by 5 bases and J by 0 bases, with 2 bases left in between. Per the germline V gene, CDR1 is SGHTA and CDR2 is FQGNSA.

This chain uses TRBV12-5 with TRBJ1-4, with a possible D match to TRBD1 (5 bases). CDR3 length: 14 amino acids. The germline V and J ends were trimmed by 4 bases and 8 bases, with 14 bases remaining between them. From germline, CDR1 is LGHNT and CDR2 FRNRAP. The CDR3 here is CASGSDRGGEKLFF. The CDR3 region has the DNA TGTGCTAGTGGTTCCGACAGAGGCGGGGAAAAACTGTTTTTT.

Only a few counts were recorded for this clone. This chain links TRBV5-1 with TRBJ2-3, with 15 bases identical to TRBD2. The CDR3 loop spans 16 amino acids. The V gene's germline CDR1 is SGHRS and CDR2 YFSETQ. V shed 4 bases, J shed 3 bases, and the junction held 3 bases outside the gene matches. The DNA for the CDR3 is TGCGCCAGCAGCGCGGGACTAGCGGGAGGAACAGATACGCAGTATTTT. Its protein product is CASSAGLAGGTDTQYF.

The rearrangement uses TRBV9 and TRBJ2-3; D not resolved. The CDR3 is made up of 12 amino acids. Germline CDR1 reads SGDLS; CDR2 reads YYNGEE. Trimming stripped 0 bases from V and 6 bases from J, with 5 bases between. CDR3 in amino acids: CASSVGVDTQYF. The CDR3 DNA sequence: TGTGCCAGCAGCGTAGGTGTGGATACGCAGTATTTT.

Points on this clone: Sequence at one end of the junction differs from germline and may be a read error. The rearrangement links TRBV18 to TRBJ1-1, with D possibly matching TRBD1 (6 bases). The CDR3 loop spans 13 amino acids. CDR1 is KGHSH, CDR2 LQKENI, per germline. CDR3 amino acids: CASSPGQNSEAFF. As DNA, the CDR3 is TGTGCCAGCTCACCCGGACAGAACTCTGAAGCTTTCTTT.

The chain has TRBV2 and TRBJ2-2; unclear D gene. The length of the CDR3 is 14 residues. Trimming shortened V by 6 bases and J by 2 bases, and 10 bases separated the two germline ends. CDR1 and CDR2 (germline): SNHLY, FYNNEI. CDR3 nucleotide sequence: TGTGCCAGCAGACCCTGGGAAAACACCGGGGAGCTGTTTTTT. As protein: CASRPWENTGELFF. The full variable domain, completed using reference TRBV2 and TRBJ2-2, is EPEVTQTPSHQVTQMGQEVILRCVPISNHLYFYWYRQILGQKVEFLVSFYNNEISEKSEIFDDQFSVERPDGSNFTLKIRSTKLEDSAMYFCASRPWENTGELFFGEGSRLTVL.

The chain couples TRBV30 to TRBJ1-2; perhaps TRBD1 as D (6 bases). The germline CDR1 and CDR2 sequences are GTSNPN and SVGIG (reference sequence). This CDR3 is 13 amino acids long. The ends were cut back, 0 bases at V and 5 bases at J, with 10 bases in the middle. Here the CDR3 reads CAWSVQGTYGYTF. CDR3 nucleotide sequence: TGTGCCTGGAGTGTGCAGGGGACTTATGGCTACACCTTC.

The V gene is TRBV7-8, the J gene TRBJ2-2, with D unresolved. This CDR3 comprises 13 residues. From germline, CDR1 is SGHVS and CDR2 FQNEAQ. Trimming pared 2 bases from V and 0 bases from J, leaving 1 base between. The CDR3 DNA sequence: TGTGCCAGCAGCTTAACGAACACCGGGGAGCTGTTTTTT. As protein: CASSLTNTGELFF.

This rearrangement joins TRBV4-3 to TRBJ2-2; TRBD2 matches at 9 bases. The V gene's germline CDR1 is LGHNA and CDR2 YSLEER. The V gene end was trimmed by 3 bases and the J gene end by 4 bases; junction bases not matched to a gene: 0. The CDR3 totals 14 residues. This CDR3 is CASSQRGGTGELFF. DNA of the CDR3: TGCGCCAGCAGCCAGCGGGGGGGCACCGGGGAGCTGTTTTTT.

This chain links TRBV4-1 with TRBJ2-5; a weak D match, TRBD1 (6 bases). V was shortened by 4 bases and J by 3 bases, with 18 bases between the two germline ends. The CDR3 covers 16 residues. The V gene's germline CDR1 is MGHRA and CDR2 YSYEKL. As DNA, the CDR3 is TGCGCCAGCAGCCCAGATGGAACGGACAGCAAAGAGACCCAGTACTTC. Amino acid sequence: CASSPDGTDSKETQYF.

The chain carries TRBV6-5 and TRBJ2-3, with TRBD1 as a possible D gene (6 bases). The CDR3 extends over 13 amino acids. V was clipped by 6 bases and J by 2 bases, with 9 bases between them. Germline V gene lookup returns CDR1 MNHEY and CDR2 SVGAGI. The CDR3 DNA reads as TGTGCCAGCAGGCCAGGGGTCACAGATACGCAGTATTTT. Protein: CASRPGVTDTQYF.